This TCR beta chain comes out of a study of regulatory T cells in long-lasting Graves disease. The germline V gene encodes CDR1 MDHEN and CDR2 SYDVKM. V gave up 3 bases and J gave up 3 bases, with 13 bases separating them. The CDR3 loop spans 15 amino acids. This clonotype was seen many times. To make TCR beta libraries, researchers used iRepertoire HTBI primers and Arm-PCR of CDR3 regions. A single record per CDR3 protein comes from TCRdb applying MiXCR to the multiplex PCR reads. The sample has approximately 480,000 distinct CDR3 sequences; around 15% are singletons. The sample's time point: newly diagnosed GD, antithyroid drugs for less than 3 months. Construction of the TCR library relied on RNA isolated from PBMCs. These data also formed part of another study, on T cells in Graves' hyperthyroidism and ophthalmopathy.

This specimen consisted of peripheral blood mononuclear cells (PBMCs), obtained at new diagnosis, from a patient treated with antithyroid drugs. The rearrangement joins TRBV28 to TRBJ2-3; D tentatively fits TRBD1 or TRBD2 (5 bases each). This TCR was sampled from a man aged 35-49 years with Graves disease. CDR3 amino acids: CASSFRDGQTDTQYF. CDR3 bases: TGTGCCAGCAGTTTCCGGGACGGACAAACAGATACGCAGTATTTT.